The rows below give T cell receptor beta chains drawn from one sample of a study of vaccination effects on CD4 cells after COVID-19. Assay used: immunoSEQ multiplex PCR; TCRdb lists only in-frame clones, some missing. Here the sample spans fewer than 40,000 clones, about 80% being singletons. These receptors have no known antigen. Source: CD4+ T cells from PBMCs cultured with HCoV-NL63 spike peptides, taken after COVID-19 vaccination. Every receptor here comes from a human donor who received a COVID-19 vaccine. Some clones in this sample may be carry-over from other donors' samples. Both conserved end residues are part of each CDR3. D genes are given only for firm matches. Only part of the rows carry a size: once, few, many, or a class if the clone is expanded.

cdr3_aa: CASRWTGQAFF; cdr3_nt: TGTGCCAGCAGGTGGACAGGTCAAGCTTTCTTT; d_call: TRBD1; v_call: TRBV5-8; j_call: TRBJ1-1; clone_size: -
cdr3_aa: CASSRQNGKETQYF; cdr3_nt: TGTGCCAGCAGTCGACAAAATGGGAAAGAGACCCAGTACTTC; d_call: -; v_call: TRBV27; j_call: TRBJ2-5; clone_size: -
cdr3_aa: CASSFQFRNYGYTF; cdr3_nt: TGTGCCAGTAGTTTTCAGTTTAGGAACTATGGCTACACCTTC; d_call: -; v_call: TRBV19; j_call: TRBJ1-2; clone_size: -
cdr3_aa: CASSKDSLAKNIQYF; cdr3_nt: TGTGCCAGCAGTAAGGATAGTCTAGCCAAAAACATTCAGTACTTC; d_call: -; v_call: TRBV2; j_call: TRBJ2-4; clone_size: -
cdr3_aa: CASSVDPNGNTIYF; cdr3_nt: TGTGCCAGCAGTGTGGACCCTAACGGAAACACCATATATTTT; d_call: -; v_call: TRBV2; j_call: TRBJ1-3; clone_size: -
cdr3_aa: CASILGGNQPQHF; cdr3_nt: TGTGCCAGCATCCTTGGAGGGAATCAGCCCCAGCATTTT; d_call: -; v_call: TRBV28; j_call: TRBJ1-5; clone_size: few
cdr3_aa: CASSMWMPDPSTEAFF; cdr3_nt: TGTGCCAGTAGTATGTGGATGCCAGATCCTAGCACTGAAGCTTTCTTT; d_call: -; v_call: TRBV19; j_call: TRBJ1-1; clone_size: -
cdr3_aa: CASRGQGRIGELFF; cdr3_nt: TGTGCCAGTAGGGGACAGGGAAGGATCGGGGAGCTGTTTTTT; d_call: TRBD1; v_call: TRBV19; j_call: TRBJ2-2; clone_size: -
cdr3_aa: CASSPGMGNTEAFF; cdr3_nt: TGTGCCAGCAGTCCAGGGATGGGGAACACTGAAGCTTTCTTT; d_call: -; v_call: TRBV7-3; j_call: TRBJ1-1; clone_size: few
cdr3_aa: CASSEDGAGGGLDEQFF; cdr3_nt: TGTGCCAGCAGTGAAGATGGAGCGGGGGGGGGTTTAGATGAGCAGTTCTTC; d_call: TRBD2; v_call: TRBV2; j_call: TRBJ2-1; clone_size: -
cdr3_aa: CASSFRSGTGELFF; cdr3_nt: TGTGCCAGCAGCTTCAGGAGCGGGACCGGGGAGCTGTTTTTT; d_call: -; v_call: TRBV11-3; j_call: TRBJ2-2; clone_size: -
cdr3_aa: CATSDLRRGGTDTQYF; cdr3_nt: TGTGCCACCAGTGATTTGAGGCGGGGGGGAACAGATACGCAGTATTTT; d_call: TRBD2; v_call: TRBV24-1; j_call: TRBJ2-3; clone_size: -
cdr3_aa: CASRLQGGETQYF; cdr3_nt: TGTGCCAGCAGGTTACAGGGGGGCGAGACCCAGTACTTC; d_call: TRBD1; v_call: TRBV14; j_call: TRBJ2-5; clone_size: -
cdr3_aa: CASGLGTGQETQYF; cdr3_nt: TGTGCTAGTGGTTTGGGGACAGGACAAGAGACCCAGTACTTC; d_call: TRBD1; v_call: TRBV12-5; j_call: TRBJ2-5; clone_size: -
cdr3_aa: CASSFRVSQETQYF; cdr3_nt: TGTGCCAGCAGCTTCCGGGTCAGCCAAGAGACCCAGTACTTC; d_call: -; v_call: TRBV3-1/TRBV3-2; j_call: TRBJ2-5; clone_size: -
cdr3_aa: CASSSGQANTGELFF; cdr3_nt: TGCGCCAGCAGCTCGGGACAGGCGAACACCGGGGAGCTGTTTTTT; d_call: TRBD1; v_call: TRBV5-1; j_call: TRBJ2-2; clone_size: -
cdr3_aa: CASSPMVSGVTTGELFF; cdr3_nt: TGTGCCAGCAGCCCTATGGTTAGCGGGGTAACGACCGGGGAGCTGTTTTTT; d_call: TRBD2; v_call: TRBV5-5; j_call: TRBJ2-2; clone_size: -
cdr3_aa: CASSQRWTGPTPTTMDGYTF; cdr3_nt: TGTGCCAGCTCCCAGCGTTGGACAGGGCCAACACCTACCACTATGGATGGCTACACCTTC; d_call: TRBD1; v_call: TRBV18; j_call: TRBJ1-2; clone_size: -